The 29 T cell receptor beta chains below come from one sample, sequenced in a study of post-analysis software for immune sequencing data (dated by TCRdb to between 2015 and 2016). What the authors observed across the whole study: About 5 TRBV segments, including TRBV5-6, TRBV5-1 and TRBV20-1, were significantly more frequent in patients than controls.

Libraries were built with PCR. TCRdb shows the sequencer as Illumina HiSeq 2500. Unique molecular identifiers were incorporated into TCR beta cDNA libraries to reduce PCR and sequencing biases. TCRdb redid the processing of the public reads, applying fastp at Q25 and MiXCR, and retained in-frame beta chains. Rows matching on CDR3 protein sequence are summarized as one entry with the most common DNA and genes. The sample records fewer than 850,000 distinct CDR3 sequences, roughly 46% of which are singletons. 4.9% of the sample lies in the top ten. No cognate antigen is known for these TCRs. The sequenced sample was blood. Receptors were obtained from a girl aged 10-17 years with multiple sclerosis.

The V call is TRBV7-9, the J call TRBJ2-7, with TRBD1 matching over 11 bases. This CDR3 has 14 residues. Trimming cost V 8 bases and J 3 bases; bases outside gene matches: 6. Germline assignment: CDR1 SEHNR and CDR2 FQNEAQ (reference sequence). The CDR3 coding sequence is TGTGCCAGCGCCTTCGGGACAGGGGGCTACGAGCAGTACTTC. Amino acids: CASAFGTGGYEQYF.

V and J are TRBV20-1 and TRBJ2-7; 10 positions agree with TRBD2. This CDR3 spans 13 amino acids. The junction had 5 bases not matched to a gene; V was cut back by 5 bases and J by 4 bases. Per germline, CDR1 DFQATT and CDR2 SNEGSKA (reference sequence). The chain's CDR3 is CSAHASGRYEQYF. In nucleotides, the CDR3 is TGCAGTGCTCACGCTAGCGGGAGATACGAGCAGTACTTC.

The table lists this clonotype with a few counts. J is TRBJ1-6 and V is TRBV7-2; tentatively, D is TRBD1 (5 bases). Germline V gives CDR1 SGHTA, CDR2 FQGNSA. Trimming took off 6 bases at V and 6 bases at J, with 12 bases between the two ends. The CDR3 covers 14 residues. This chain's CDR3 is CASRGRTGNSPLHF. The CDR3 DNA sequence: TGTGCCAGCAGGGGGCGAACGGGTAATTCACCCCTCCACTTT.

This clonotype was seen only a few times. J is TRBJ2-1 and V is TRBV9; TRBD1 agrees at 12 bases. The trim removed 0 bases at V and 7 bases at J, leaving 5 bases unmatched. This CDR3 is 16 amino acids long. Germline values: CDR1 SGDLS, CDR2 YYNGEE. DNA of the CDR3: TGTGCCAGCAGCGTAGAGGGACAGGGGGCGTCAAATGAGCAGTTCTTC. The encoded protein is CASSVEGQGASNEQFF.

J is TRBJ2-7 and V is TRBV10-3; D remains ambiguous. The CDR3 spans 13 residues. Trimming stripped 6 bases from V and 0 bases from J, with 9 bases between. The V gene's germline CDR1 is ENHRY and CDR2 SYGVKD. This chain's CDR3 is CAIRPDYSYEQYF. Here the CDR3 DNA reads TGTGCCATCAGGCCTGATTACTCCTACGAGCAGTACTTC.

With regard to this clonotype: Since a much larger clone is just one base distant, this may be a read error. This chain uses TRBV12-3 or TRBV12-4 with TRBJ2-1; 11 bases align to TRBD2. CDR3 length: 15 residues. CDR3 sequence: CVSSPMGLADNEQFF. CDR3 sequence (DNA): TGTGTCAGCAGTCCGATGGGACTAGCGGACAATGAGCAGTTCTTC.

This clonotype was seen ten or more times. The CDR3 reads CASSQDPVGQLYNEQFF. DNA of the CDR3: TGTGCCAGCAGCCAAGATCCTGTAGGACAGTTATACAATGAGCAGTTCTTC. V usage is TRBV4-2 and J usage is TRBJ2-1; D might be TRBD1 (6 bases). With 0 bases removed from V and 4 bases from J, the gap between germline ends came to 16 bases. CDR3 size: 17 residues. Germline lookup yields CDR1 LGHNA and CDR2 YNFKEQ.

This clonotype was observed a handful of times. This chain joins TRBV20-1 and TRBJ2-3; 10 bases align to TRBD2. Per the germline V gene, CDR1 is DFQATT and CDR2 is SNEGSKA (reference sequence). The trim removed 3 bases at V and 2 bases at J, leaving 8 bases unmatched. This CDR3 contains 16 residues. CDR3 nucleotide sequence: TGCAGTGCTAGTCGGGAAGCGGGAGGGGTCACAGATACGCAGTATTTT. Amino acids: CSASREAGGVTDTQYF.

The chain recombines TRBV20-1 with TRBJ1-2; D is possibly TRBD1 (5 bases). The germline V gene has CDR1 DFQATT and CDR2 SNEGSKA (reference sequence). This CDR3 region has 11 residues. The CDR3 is CSARGDYGYTF. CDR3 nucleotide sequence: TGCAGCGCCCGGGGGGACTATGGCTACACCTTC.

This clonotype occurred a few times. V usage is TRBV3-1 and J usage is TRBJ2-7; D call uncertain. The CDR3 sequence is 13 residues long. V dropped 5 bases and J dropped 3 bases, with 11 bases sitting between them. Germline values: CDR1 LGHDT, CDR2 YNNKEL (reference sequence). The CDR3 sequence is CASSARPDYEQYF. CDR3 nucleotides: TGTGCCAGCAGCGCGCGCCCAGACTACGAGCAGTACTTC.

In DNA form, the CDR3 reads TGTGCCAGCAGCCCCCAAACCTTAGCGGCGAGCTCCTACAATGAGCAGTTCTTC. Residues: CASSPQTLAASSYNEQFF. The chain recombines TRBV7-9 with TRBJ2-1, with TRBD2 as a possible D gene (6 bases). Looked up from germline, CDR1 is SEHNR and CDR2 is FQNEAQ (reference sequence). V lost 5 bases to trimming and J lost 0 bases, with 20 bases between them. The CDR3 totals 18 residues.

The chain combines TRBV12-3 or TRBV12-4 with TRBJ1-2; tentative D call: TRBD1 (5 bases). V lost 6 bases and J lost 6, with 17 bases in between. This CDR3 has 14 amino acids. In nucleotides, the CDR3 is TGTGCCAGCAGCCCTCGCGCAGGGAATCATGGCTACACCTTC. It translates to CASSPRAGNHGYTF.

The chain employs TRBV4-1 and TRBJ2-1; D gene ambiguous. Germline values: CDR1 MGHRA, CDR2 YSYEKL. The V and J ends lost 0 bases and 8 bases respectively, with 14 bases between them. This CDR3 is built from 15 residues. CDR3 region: CASSQEGDNIYEQFF. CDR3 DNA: TGCGCCAGCAGCCAAGAGGGTGACAATATATATGAGCAGTTCTTC.

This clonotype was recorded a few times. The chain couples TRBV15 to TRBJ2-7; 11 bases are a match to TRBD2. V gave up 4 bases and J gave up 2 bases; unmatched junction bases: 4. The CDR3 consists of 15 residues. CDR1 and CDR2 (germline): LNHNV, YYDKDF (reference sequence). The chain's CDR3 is CATSTLLAGAYEQYF. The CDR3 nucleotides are TGTGCCACCAGCACCCTACTAGCGGGGGCCTACGAGCAGTACTTC. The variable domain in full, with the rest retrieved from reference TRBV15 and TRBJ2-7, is DAMVIQNPRYQVTQFGKPVTLSCSQTLNHNVMYWYQQKSSQAPKLLFHYYDKDFNNEADTPDNFQSRRPNTSFCFLDIRSPGLGDTAMYLCATSTLLAGAYEQYFGPGTRLTVT.

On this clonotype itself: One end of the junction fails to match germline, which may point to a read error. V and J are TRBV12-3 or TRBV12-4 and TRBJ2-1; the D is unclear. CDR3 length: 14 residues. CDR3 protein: CASSFRSTAHEPFF. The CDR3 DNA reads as TGCGCCAGCAGTTTCCGCTCGACGGCCCATGAGCCGTTCTTC.

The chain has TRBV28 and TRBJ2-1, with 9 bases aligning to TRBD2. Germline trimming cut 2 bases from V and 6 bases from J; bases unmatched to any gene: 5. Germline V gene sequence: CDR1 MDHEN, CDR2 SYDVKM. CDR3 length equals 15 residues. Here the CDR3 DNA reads TGTGCCAGCAGTTTAGCTAGCGGGATGGGCAATGAGCAGTTCTTC. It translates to CASSLASGMGNEQFF.

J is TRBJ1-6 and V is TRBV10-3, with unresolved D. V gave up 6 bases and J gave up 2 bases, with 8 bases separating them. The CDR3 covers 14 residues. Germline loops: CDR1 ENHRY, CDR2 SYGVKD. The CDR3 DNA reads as TGTGCCATCAGACAGAGCCCCTATAATTCACCCCTCCACTTT. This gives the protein CAIRQSPYNSPLHF.

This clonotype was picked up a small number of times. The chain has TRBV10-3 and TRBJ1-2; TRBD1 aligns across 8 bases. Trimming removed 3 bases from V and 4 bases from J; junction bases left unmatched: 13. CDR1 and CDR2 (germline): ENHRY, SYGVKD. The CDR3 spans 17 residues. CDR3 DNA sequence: TGTGCCATCAGTGAAAAGATCGAACCGGACAGGGCCTATGGCTACACCTTC. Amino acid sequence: CAISEKIEPDRAYGYTF.

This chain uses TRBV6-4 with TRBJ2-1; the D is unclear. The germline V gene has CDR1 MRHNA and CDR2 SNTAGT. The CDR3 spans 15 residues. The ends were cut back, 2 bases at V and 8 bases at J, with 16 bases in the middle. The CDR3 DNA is TGTGCCAGCAGTGACAGTCGGGCACCGAACGATGAGCAGTTCTTC. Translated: CASSDSRAPNDEQFF.

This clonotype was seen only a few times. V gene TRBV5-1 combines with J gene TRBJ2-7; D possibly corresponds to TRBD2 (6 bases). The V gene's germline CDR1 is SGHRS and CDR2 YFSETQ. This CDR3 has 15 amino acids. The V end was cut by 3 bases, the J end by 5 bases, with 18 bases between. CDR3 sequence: CASSYLGRTGDEQYF. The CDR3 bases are TGCGCCAGCAGCTATCTTGGGAGGACGGGTGACGAGCAGTACTTC.

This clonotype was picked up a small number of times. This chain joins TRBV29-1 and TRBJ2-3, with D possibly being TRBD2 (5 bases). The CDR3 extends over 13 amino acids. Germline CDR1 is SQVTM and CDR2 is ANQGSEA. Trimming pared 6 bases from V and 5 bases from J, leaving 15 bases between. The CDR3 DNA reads TGCAGCGTCCGGCCGCTAGCTGGAGATACGCAGTATTTT. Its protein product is CSVRPLAGDTQYF.

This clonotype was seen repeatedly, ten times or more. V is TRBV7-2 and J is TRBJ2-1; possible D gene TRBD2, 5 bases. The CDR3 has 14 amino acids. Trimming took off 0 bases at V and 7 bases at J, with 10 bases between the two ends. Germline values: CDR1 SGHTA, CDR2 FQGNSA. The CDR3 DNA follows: TGTGCCAGCAGCTTAGCCGGGGTCGGGAATGAGCAGTTCTTC. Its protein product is CASSLAGVGNEQFF.

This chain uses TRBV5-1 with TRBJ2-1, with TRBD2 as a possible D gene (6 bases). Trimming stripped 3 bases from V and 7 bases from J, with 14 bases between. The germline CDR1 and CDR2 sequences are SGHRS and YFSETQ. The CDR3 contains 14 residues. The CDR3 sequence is CASSCGTQRNEQFF. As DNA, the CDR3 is TGCGCCAGCAGCTGCGGGACCCAGAGGAATGAGCAGTTCTTC.

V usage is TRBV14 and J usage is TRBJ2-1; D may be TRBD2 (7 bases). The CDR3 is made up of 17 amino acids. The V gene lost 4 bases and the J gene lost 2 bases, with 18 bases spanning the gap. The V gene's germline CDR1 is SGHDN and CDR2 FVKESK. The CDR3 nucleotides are TGTGCCAGCAGCCTCATCGGGGGGCTAGCGGCCTACAATGAGCAGTTCTTC. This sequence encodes CASSLIGGLAAYNEQFF.

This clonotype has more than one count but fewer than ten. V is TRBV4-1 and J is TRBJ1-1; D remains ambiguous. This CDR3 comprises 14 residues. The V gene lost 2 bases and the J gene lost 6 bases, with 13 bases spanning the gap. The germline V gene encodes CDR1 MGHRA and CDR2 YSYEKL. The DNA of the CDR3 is TGCGCCAGCAGCCAACCCGGAGAGCCAGCTGAAGCTTTCTTT. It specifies CASSQPGEPAEAFF.

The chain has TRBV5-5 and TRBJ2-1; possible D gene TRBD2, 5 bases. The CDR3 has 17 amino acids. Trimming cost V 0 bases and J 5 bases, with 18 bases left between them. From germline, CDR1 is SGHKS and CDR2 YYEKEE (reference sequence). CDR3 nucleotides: TGTGCCAGCAGCTTGGGTGCTCTAGCATGGAGAAACAATGAGCAGTTCTTC. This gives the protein CASSLGALAWRNNEQFF.

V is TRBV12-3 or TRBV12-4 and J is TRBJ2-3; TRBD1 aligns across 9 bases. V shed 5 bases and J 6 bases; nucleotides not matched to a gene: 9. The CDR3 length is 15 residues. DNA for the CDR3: TGTGCCAGCAGTAGCGGGACAGGGAAATATGATACGCAGTATTTT. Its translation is CASSSGTGKYDTQYF.

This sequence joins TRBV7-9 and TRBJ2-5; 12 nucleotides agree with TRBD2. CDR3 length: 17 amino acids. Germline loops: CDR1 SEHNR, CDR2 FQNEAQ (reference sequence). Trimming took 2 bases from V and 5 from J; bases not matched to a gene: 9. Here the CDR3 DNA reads TGTGCCAGCAGCTTATTTCGGACTAGCGGGATTATGGAGACCCAGTACTTC. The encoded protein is CASSLFRTSGIMETQYF. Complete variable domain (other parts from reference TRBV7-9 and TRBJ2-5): DTGVSQNPRHKITKRGQNVTFRCDPISEHNRLYWYRQTLGQGPEFLTYFQNEAQLEKSRLLSDRFSAERPKGSFSTLEIQRTEQGDSAMYLCASSLFRTSGIMETQYFGPGTRLLVL.

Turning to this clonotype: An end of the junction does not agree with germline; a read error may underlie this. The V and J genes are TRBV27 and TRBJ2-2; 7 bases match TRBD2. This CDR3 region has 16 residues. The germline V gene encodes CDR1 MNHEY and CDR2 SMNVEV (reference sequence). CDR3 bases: TGTGCCAGCGGTTTGGGGGGGACCGCGAACACCGGGGAGCGGTTTTTT. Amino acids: CASGLGGTANTGERFF.